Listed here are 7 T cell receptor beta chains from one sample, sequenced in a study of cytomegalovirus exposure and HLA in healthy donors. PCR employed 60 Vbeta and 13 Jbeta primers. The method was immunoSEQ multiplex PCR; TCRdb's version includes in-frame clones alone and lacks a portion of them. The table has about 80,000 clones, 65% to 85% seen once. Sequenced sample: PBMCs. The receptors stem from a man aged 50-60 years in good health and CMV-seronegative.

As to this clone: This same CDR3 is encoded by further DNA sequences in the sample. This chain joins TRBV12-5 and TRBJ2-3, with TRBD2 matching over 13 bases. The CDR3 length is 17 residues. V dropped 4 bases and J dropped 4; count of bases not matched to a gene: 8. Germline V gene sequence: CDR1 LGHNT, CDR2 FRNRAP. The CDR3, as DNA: TGTGCTAGTGGTTGGGCTGTGACTAGCGGGGGGCCAGATACGCAGTATTTT. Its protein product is CASGWAVTSGGPDTQYF.

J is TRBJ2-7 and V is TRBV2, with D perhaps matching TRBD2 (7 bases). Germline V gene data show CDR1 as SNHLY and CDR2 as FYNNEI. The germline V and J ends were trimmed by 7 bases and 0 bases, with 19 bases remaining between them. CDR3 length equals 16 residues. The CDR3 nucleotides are TGTGCCAGCAACGAGTTCAGGGGCGGGAGCTCCTACGAGCAGTACTTC. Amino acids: CASNEFRGGSSYEQYF.

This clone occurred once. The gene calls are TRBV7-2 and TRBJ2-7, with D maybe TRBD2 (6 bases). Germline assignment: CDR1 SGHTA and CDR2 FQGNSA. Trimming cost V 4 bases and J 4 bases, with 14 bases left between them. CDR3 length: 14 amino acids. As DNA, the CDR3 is TGTGCCAGCAGCTCCCTGGGGAGGACTTACGAGCAGTACTTC. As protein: CASSSLGRTYEQYF. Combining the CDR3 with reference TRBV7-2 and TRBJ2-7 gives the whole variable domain GAGVSQSPSNKVTEKGKDVELRCDPISGHTALYWYRQSLGQGLEFLIYFQGNSAPDKSGLPSDRFSAERTGGSVSTLTIQRTQQEDSAVYLCASSSLGRTYEQYFGPGTRLTVT.

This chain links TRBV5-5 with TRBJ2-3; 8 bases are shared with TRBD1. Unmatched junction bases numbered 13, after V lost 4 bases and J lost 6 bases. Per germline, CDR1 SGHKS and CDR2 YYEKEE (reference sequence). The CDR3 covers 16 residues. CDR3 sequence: CASSVARTGLIDTQYF. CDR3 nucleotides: TGTGCCAGCAGCGTGGCCAGGACAGGGCTTATTGATACGCAGTATTTT.

CDR3 nucleotides: TGTGCCAGCAGGATGAGGGCTGAGCGGGGGGGTGAGACCCAGTACTTC. Residues: CASRMRAERGGETQYF. This rearrangement joins TRBV5-4 to TRBJ2-5; 10 nucleotides agree with TRBD2. Germline assignment: CDR1 SGHNT and CDR2 YYREEE (reference sequence). The junction had 12 bases not matched to a gene; V was cut back by 5 bases and J by 5 bases. The CDR3 covers 16 residues. Full variable domain (rest looked up from reference TRBV5-4 and TRBJ2-5): ETGVTQSPTHLIKTRGQQVTLRCSSQSGHNTVSWYQQALGQGPQFIFQYYREEENGRGNFPPRFSGLQFPNYSSELNVNALELDDSALYLCASRMRAERGGETQYFGPGTRLLVL.

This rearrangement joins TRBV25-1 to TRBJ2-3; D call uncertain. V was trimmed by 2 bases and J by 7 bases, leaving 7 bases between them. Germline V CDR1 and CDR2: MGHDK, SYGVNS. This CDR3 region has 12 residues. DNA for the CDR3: TGTGCCAGCAGTGAAGAGAGCAATACGCAGTATTTT. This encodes CASSEESNTQYF.

CDR3 amino acids: CASSPQGYTEAFF. Written as DNA, the CDR3 is TGTGCCAGCAGCCCACAGGGCTACACTGAAGCTTTCTTT. The rearrangement uses TRBV5-4 and TRBJ1-1; the D gene is possibly TRBD1 (6 bases). This CDR3 has 13 amino acids. The V and J ends lost 4 bases and 3 bases respectively, with 10 bases between them. The germline gives CDR1 SGHNT, CDR2 YYREEE (reference sequence).